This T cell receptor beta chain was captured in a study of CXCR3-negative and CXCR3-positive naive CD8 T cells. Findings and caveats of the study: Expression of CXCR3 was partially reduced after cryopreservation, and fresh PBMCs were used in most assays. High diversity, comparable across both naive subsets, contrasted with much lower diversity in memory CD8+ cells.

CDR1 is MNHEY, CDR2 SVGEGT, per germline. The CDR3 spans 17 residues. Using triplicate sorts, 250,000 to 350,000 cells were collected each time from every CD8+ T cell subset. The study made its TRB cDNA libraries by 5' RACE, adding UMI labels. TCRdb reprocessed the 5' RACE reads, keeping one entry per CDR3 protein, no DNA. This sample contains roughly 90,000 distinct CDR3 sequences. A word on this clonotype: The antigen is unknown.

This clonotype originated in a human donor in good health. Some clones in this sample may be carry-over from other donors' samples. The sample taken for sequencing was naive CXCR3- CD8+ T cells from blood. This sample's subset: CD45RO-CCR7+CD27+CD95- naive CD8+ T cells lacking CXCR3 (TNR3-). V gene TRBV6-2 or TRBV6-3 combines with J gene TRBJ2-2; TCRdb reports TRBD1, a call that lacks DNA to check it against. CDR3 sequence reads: CASSWGTGRRNTGELFF.